The text below deals with one T cell receptor beta chain. Its antigen remains unidentified. The data are from a study of beta chain features in type 1 diabetes. Regarding the study as a whole: TCRB CDR3s were moderately but significantly shorter in Type 1 diabetes patients in all four CD4+ subsets.

All of the isolated RNA was reverse transcribed, so expressed TCRB transcripts were sequenced. The average read count of naive, central memory and regulatory T cell samples was some 3.8 million. Profiling relied on immunoSEQ multiplex PCR, and the TCRdb table lists in-frame clones only, not all of them. The table has around 430,000 clones, approximately 28% seen once. The germline CDR1 and CDR2 sequences are SGHTA and FQGNSA. This CDR3 has 14 residues. The V end lost 5 bases, the J end lost 2 bases, and 11 bases lay between the germline ends. Material for sequencing was naive CD4+ T cells from blood. This TCR was sampled from a man aged 18 to 29 in good health. The genes are TRBV7-2 and TRBJ2-3; TRBD2 might be the D (6 bases). CDR3 coding DNA: TGTGCCAGCAGCGTCGGACTATACACAGATACGCAGTATTTT. Translating it yields CASSVGLYTDTQYF. Full variable domain (remainder filled in from reference TRBV7-2 and TRBJ2-3): GAGVSQSPSNKVTEKGKDVELRCDPISGHTALYWYRQSLGQGLEFLIYFQGNSAPDKSGLPSDRFSAERTGGSVSTLTIQRTQQEDSAVYLCASSVGLYTDTQYFGPGTRLTVL.